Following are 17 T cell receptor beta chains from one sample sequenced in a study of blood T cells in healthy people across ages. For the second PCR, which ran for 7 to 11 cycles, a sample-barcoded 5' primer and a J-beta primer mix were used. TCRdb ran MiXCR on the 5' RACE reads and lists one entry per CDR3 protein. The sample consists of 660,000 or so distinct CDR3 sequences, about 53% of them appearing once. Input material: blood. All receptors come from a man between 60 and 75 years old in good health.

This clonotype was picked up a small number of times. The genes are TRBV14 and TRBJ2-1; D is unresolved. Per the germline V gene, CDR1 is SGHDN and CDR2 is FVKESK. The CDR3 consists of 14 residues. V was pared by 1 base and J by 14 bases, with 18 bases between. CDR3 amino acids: CASSQGLGSPSEFF. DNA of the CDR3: TGTGCCAGCAGCCAAGGATTGGGCTCCCCAAGCGAGTTCTTC. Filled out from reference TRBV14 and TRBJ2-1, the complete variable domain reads EAGVTQFPSHSVIEKGQTVTLRCDPISGHDNLYWYRRVMGKEIKFLLHFVKESKQDESGMPNNRFLAERTGGTYSTLKVQPAELEDSGVYFCASSQGLGSPSEFFGPGTRLTVL.

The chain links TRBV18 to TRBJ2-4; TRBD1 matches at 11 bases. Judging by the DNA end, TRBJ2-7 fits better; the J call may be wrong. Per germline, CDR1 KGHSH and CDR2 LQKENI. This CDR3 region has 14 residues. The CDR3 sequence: CASSPRDRGSEQYF. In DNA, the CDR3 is TGTGCCAGCTCACCCCGGGACAGGGGGTCCGAGCAGTACTTC.

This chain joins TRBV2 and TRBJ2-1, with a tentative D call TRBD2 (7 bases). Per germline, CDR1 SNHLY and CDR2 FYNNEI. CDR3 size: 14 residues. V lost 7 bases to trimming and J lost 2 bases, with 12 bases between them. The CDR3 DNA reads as TGTGCCAGCACCGAGGGGGGGGCCTACAATGAGCAGTTCTTC. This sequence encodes CASTEGGAYNEQFF.

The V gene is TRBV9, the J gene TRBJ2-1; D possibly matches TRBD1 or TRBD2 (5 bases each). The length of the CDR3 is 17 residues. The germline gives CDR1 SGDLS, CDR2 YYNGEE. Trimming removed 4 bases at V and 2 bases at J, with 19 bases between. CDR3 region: CASSLGVGTLPYNEQFF. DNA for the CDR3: TGTGCCAGCAGCCTCGGGGTGGGGACCCTACCCTACAATGAGCAGTTCTTC.

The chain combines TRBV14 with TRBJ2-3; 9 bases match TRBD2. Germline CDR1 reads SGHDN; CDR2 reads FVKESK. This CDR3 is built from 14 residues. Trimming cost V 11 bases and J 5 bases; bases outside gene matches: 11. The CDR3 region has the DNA TGTGCCTCTCGAGCTAGCGGGGCTCAAGATACGCAGTATTTT. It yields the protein CASRASGAQDTQYF.

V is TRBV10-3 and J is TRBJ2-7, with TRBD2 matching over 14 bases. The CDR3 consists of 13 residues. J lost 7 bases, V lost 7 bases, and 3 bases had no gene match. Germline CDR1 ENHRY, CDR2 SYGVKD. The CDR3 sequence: CAINGLAGGEQYF. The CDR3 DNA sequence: TGTGCCATCAACGGACTAGCGGGGGGTGAGCAGTACTTC.

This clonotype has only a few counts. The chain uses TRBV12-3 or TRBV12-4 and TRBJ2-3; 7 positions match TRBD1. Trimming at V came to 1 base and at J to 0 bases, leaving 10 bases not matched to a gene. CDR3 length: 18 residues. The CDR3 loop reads CASSLERRGQSSTDTQYF. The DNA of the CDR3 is TGTGCCAGCAGTTTAGAGCGCCGGGGACAGTCCAGCACAGATACGCAGTATTTT.

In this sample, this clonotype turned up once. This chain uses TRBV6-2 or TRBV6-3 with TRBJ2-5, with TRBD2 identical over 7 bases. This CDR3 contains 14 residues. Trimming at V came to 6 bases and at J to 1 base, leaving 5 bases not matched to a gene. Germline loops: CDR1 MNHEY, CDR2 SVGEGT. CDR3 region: CASRIRTSQETQYF. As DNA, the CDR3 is TGTGCCAGCAGGATCCGGACTAGCCAAGAGACCCAGTACTTC.

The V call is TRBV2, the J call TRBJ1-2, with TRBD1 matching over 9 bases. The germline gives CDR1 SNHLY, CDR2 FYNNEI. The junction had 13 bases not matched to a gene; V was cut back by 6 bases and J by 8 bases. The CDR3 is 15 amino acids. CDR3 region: CASSSRGTGSFGYTF. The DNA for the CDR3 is TGTGCCAGCAGCTCCCGGGGGACAGGGTCCTTCGGCTACACCTTC.

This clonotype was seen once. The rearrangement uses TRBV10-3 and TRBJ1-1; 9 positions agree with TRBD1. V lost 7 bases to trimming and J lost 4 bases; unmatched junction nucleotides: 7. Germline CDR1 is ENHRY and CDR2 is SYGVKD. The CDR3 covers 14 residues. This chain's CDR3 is CAITRDRETTEAFF. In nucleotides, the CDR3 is TGTGCCATCACCAGGGACAGGGAGACCACTGAAGCTTTCTTT.

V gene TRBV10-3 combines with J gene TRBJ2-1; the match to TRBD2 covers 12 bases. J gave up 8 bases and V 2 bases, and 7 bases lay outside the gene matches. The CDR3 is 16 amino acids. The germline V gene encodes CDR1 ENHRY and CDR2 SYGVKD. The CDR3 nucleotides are TGTGCCATCAGTGAGCTAGCGGGGGGGCCATGGGATGAGCAGTTCTTC. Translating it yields CAISELAGGPWDEQFF.

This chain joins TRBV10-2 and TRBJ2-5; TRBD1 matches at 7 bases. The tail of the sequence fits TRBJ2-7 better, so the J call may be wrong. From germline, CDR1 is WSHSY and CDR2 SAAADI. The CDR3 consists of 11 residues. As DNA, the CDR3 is TGCGCCAGCCTACAGGGGTACGAGCAGTACTTC. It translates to CASLQGYEQYF.

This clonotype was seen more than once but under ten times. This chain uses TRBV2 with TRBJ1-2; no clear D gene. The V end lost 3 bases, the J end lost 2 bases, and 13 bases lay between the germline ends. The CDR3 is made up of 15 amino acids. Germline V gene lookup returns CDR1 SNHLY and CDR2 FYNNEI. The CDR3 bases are TGTGCCAGCAGTGACATCGAACCGCTAAACTATGGCTACACCTTC. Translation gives CASSDIEPLNYGYTF.

CDR3 bases: TGCAGCGCCGGACAAGTGGGGTACAAGCAGTACTTC. Residues: CSAGQVGYKQYF. V gene TRBV29-1 combines with J gene TRBJ2-7; possibly TRBD1 for D (5 bases). Trimming removed 7 bases at V and 8 bases at J, with 18 bases between. Germline CDR1 reads SQVTM; CDR2 reads ANQGSEA. This CDR3 is built from 12 residues.

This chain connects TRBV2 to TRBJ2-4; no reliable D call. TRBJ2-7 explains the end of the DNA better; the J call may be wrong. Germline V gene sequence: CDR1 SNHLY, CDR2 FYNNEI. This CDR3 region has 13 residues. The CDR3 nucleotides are TGTGCCAGCAGTGAAGATGGGAATTACGAGCAGTACTTC. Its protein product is CASSEDGNYEQYF.

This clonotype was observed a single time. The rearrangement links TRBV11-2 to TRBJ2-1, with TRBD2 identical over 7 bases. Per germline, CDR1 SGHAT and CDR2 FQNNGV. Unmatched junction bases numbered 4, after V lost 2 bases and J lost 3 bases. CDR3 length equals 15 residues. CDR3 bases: TGTGCCAGCAGCTTAACCCGGACTAGCTACAATGAGCAGTTCTTC. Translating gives CASSLTRTSYNEQFF. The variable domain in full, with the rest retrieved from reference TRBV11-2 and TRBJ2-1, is EAGVAQSPRYKIIEKRQSVAFWCNPISGHATLYWYQQILGQGPKLLIQFQNNGVVDDSQLPKDRFSAERLKGVDSTLKIQPAKLEDSAVYLCASSLTRTSYNEQFFGPGTRLTVL.

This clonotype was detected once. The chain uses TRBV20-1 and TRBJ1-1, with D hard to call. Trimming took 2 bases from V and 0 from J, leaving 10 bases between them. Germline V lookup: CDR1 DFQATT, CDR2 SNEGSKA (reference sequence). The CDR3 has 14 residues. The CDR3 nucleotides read TGCAGTGCTAGAAGGAGGCGGTTGAACACTGAAGCTTTCTTT. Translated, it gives CSARRRRLNTEAFF.